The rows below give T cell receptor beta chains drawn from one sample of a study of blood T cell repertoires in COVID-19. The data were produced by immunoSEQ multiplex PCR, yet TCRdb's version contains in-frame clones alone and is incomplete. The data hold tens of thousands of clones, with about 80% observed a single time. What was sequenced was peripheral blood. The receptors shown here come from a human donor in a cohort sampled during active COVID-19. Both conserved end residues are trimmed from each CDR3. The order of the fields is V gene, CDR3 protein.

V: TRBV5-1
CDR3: ASSSQGTDTQY

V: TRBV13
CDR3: ASSLVGGSGNTIY

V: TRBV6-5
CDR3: ACGPTGELF

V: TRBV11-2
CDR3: ASSSIRGDDRGDGYGYT

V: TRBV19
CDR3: ASSPGTEQETQY

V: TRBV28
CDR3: ASLTSGFGAF

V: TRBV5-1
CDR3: ASSLVGLAGGQDTQY

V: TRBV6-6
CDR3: ATRGGANIEKLF

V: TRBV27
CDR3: ASSLGGAGYGYT

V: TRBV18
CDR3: ASSPITGNQETQY

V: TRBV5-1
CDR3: ASSEVDRNQPQH

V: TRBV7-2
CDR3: ASSSRRGQPQH

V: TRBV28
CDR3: ASSSPGLALNEQF

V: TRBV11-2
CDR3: ASSTGGFGRTDTQY

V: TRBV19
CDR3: ASSKPSGEVADTQY

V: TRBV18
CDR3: ASSPGSGYEQY

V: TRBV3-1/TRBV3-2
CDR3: ASGLAGATYEQY

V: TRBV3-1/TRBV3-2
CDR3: ASSQGIGLAYEQY

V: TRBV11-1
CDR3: ASTPGRGNSYEQY

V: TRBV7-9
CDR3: ASSLQGQGVGNTIY

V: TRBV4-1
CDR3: ASSQPPGQVSSGANVLT

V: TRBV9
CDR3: ASSAQGHTNYGYT

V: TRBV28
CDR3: ASSSIGGAQPYEQY

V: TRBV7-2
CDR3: ASSLWAGREGNTIY

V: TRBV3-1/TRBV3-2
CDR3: ASSSGQATTDTQY

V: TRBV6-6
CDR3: ASRNYRDSSYNEQF

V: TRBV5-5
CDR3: ASSPYAGGGRSNEQF

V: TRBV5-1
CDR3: ASSLRDTYEQY

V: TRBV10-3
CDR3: AISAGTSGAKNIQY

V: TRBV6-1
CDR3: ASSDPSGTAANTGELF

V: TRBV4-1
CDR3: ASSRAYSGGGDPGEQF

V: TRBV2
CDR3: ASSEGARNIQY

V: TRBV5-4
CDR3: ASSFGGNYEQY

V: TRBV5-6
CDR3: ASSPQGVGNTIY

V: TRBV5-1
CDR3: ASSLASGRSYEQF

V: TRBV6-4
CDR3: ASTQRGQGRKSGSYEQY

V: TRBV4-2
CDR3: ASSQDRRQAGETQY

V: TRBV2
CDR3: ASSARDRWSGYT

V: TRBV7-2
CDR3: ASSPGISSYEQY

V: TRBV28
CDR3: ASRIFWPIRGQKNQPQH

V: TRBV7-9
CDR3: ASSWTRQGLEKLF